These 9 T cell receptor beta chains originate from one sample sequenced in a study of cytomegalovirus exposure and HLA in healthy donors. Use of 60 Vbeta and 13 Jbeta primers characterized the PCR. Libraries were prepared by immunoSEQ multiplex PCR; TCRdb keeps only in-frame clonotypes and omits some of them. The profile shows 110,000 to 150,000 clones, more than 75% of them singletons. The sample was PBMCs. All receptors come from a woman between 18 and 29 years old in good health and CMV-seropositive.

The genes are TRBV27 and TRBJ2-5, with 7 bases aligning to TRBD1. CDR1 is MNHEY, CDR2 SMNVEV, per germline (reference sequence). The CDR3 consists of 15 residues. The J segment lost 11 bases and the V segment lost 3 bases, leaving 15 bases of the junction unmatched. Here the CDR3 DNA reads TGTGCCAGCAGTTTGGCCCCCGACAGGGTAGCAGAGCAGTACTTC. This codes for CASSLAPDRVAEQYF.

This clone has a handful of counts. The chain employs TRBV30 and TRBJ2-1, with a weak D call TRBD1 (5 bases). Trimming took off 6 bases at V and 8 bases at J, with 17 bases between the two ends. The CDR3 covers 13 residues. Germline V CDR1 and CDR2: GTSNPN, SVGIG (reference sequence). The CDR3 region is CACTGAPLDEQFF. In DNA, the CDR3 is TGTGCCTGTACTGGGGCCCCTCTCGATGAGCAGTTCTTC.

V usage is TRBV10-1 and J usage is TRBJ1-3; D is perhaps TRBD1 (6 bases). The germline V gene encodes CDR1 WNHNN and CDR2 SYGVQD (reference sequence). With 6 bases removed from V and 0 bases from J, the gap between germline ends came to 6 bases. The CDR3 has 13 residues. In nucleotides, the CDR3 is TGCGCCAGCAGGGACAGCTCTGGAAACACCATATATTTT. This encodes CASRDSSGNTIYF.

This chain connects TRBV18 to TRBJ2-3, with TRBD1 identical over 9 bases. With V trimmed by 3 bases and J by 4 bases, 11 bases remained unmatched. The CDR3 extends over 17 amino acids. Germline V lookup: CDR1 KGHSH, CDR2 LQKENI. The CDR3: CASSPQKLRQGADTQYF. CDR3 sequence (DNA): TGTGCCAGCTCACCCCAAAAACTGAGACAGGGGGCAGATACGCAGTATTTT.

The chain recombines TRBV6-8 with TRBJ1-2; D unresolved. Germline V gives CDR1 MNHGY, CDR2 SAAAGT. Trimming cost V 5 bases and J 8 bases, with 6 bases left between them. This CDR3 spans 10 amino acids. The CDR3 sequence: CASSPRGYTF. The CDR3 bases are TGTGCCAGCAGTCCGCGGGGCTACACCTTC.

CDR3 protein: CASSFRDSAYEQYF. The CDR3 bases are TGTGCCAGCAGCTTTCGGGACAGCGCCTACGAGCAGTACTTC. The chain employs TRBV13 and TRBJ2-7; 7 bases agree with TRBD1. The CDR3 extends over 14 amino acids. V trimming: 3 bases; J trimming: 2 bases; junction bases outside the gene matches: 4. Per germline, CDR1 PRHDT and CDR2 FYEKMQ (reference sequence).

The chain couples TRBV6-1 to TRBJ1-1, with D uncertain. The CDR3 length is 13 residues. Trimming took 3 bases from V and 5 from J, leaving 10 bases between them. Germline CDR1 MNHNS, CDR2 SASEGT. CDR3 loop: CASSDAGGTEAFF. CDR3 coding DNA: TGTGCCAGCAGTGATGCCGGAGGAACTGAAGCTTTCTTT.

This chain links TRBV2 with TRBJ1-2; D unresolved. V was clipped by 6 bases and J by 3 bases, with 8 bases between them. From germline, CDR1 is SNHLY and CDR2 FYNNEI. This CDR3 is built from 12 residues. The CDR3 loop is CASRALHYGYTF. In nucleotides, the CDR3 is TGTGCCAGCAGAGCCCTTCACTATGGCTACACCTTC.

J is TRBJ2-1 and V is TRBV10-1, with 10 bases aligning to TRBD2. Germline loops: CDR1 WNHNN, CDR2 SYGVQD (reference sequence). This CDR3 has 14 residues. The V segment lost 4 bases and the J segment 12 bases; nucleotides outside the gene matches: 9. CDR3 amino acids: CASSVAGGGLGQFF. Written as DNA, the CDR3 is TGCGCCAGCAGTGTAGCGGGGGGCGGCCTGGGGCAGTTCTTC.